The 26 T cell receptor beta chains below come from one sample, sequenced in a study of cytomegalovirus exposure and HLA in healthy donors. Both 60 Vbeta primers and 13 Jbeta primers went into the PCR. Only in-frame clones appear in the TCRdb table, and some are missing; sequencing was by immunoSEQ multiplex PCR. The table includes 150,000 to 200,000 clones, 80% to 85% detected once. The sample taken for sequencing was PBMCs. These receptors were obtained from a woman younger than 35 in good health and CMV-seronegative.

This clone was recorded a few times. The CDR3 DNA follows: TGTGCCAGCATTCCCGGGCGGGGCCGAACTAATGAAAAACTGTTTTTT. Translated, it gives CASIPGRGRTNEKLFF. The chain couples TRBV2 to TRBJ1-4; D possibly corresponds to TRBD1 (5 bases). The germline gives CDR1 SNHLY, CDR2 FYNNEI. V was cut by 7 bases and J by 1 base, with 16 bases left in between. This CDR3 region has 16 residues.

Only one count was recorded for this clone. The chain recombines TRBV27 with TRBJ2-3; D might be TRBD2 (6 bases). Germline V CDR1 and CDR2: MNHEY, SMNVEV (reference sequence). This CDR3 spans 17 amino acids. Trimming pared 2 bases from V and 0 bases from J, leaving 15 bases between. The CDR3 region is CASSLTAASVSTDTQYF. DNA for the CDR3: TGTGCCAGCAGTTTAACGGCGGCTAGCGTTAGCACAGATACGCAGTATTTT.

The chain links TRBV7-2 to TRBJ2-7, with 9 positions matching TRBD1. After removal of 5 bases from V and 2 bases from J, the junction contained 7 bases not matched to a gene. Germline lookup yields CDR1 SGHTA and CDR2 FQGNSA. The CDR3 is 15 amino acids. This chain's CDR3 is CASSLGQGRTYEQYF. In DNA form, the CDR3 reads TGTGCCAGCAGCCTTGGACAGGGGAGGACCTACGAGCAGTACTTC.

The chain couples TRBV7-6 to TRBJ1-5; D ambiguous. Germline V lookup: CDR1 SGHVS, CDR2 FNYEAQ. This CDR3 is built from 15 residues. V lost 5 bases and J lost 3, with 14 bases in between. CDR3 sequence reads: CASSPFGGHNQPQHF. As DNA, the CDR3 is TGTGCCAGCAGCCCCTTTGGAGGGCACAATCAGCCCCAGCATTTT.

This sequence joins TRBV6-5 and TRBJ2-7; 12 nucleotides match TRBD1. V lost 0 bases, J lost 0 bases, and 0 bases stayed unmatched. CDR1 and CDR2 (germline): MNHEY, SVGAGI. This CDR3 comprises 16 residues. As DNA, the CDR3 is TGTGCCAGCAGTTACTCGGGACAGGGGGCCTCCTACGAGCAGTACTTC. Translating gives CASSYSGQGASYEQYF.

J is TRBJ1-6 and V is TRBV2; tentative D call: TRBD1 (5 bases). Germline V gene data show CDR1 as SNHLY and CDR2 as FYNNEI. V lost 0 bases and J 0 bases, leaving 9 bases between the germline ends. The CDR3 sequence is 17 residues long. The CDR3 here is CASSEARGSSYNSPLHF. CDR3 DNA: TGTGCCAGCAGTGAAGCGCGGGGGAGCTCCTATAATTCACCCCTCCACTTT. Together with reference TRBV2 and TRBJ1-6, the CDR3 gives the full variable domain: EPEVTQTPSHQVTQMGQEVILRCVPISNHLYFYWYRQILGQKVEFLVSFYNNEISEKSEIFDDQFSVERPDGSNFTLKIRSTKLEDSAMYFCASSEARGSSYNSPLHFGNGTRLTVT.

This chain links TRBV11-3 with TRBJ2-3; no clear D gene. Trimming removed 0 bases from V and 4 bases from J, with 11 bases in between. Germline V lookup: CDR1 SGHNT, CDR2 YENEEA. The CDR3 is 15 amino acids. CDR3 amino acids: CASSLDFQAADTQYF. As DNA, the CDR3 is TGTGCCAGCAGCTTAGATTTCCAGGCCGCAGATACGCAGTATTTT.

As DNA, the CDR3 is TGTGCCAGCAGTGAAGGGTCGGGGGGGCCGAGCACAGATACGCAGTATTTT. It encodes CASSEGSGGPSTDTQYF. The chain combines TRBV2 with TRBJ2-3; TRBD2 matches 8 bases. The junction had 6 bases not matched to a gene; V was cut back by 1 base and J by 0 bases. The CDR3 is 17 residues long. Germline CDR1 reads SNHLY; CDR2 reads FYNNEI.

CDR3 in DNA: TGTGCCATCGGGACTGCGTCGAACACCGGGGAGCTGTTTTTT. Translating it yields CAIGTASNTGELFF. The chain joins TRBV28 to TRBJ2-2; D may be TRBD2 (6 bases). The CDR3 runs to 14 residues. V was cut by 10 bases and J by 0 bases, with 12 bases left in between. Germline values: CDR1 MDHEN, CDR2 SYDVKM.

This chain connects TRBV5-1 to TRBJ2-1, with 8 nucleotides matching TRBD1. V dropped 2 bases and J dropped 4; count of bases not matched to a gene: 5. The germline V gene has CDR1 SGHRS and CDR2 YFSETQ. The CDR3 runs 15 residues. The CDR3 DNA reads as TGCGCCAGCAGCTTCACAGGGGGAAGGTACAATGAGCAGTTCTTC. Amino acid sequence: CASSFTGGRYNEQFF.

V gene TRBV5-6 combines with J gene TRBJ1-2, with 10 bases fitting TRBD1. With 2 bases clipped from V and 2 bases from J, the junction kept 9 bases outside the gene matches. The CDR3 runs to 17 residues. Germline loops: CDR1 SGHDT, CDR2 YYEEEE. CDR3 loop: CASSFLDPGQGNYGYTF. In DNA form, the CDR3 reads TGTGCCAGCAGCTTCCTTGACCCGGGACAGGGGAACTATGGCTACACCTTC.

The chain joins TRBV6-6 to TRBJ2-3; maybe TRBD1 (5 bases). With 8 bases removed from V and 1 base from J, the gap between germline ends came to 10 bases. Germline values: CDR1 MNHNY, CDR2 SVGAGI (reference sequence). The CDR3 runs to 13 residues. The CDR3 region is CASVARGTDTQYF. The CDR3 region has the DNA TGTGCCAGCGTCGCCAGGGGCACAGATACGCAGTATTTT.

V and J are TRBV29-1 and TRBJ2-2; possibly TRBD2 for D (5 bases). CDR3 length: 13 residues. The ends were cut back, 4 bases at V and 5 bases at J, with 11 bases in the middle. Germline V gene data show CDR1 as SQVTM and CDR2 as ANQGSEA. CDR3 bases: TGCAGCGTTGCCGGCCGAGGGACCGGGGAGCTGTTTTTT. Amino acids: CSVAGRGTGELFF.

The chain uses TRBV28 and TRBJ2-2, with D maybe TRBD1 (6 bases). The germline V and J ends were trimmed by 10 bases and 2 bases, with 11 bases remaining between them. The V gene's germline CDR1 is MDHEN and CDR2 SYDVKM. The CDR3 consists of 13 residues. The CDR3, as DNA: TGTGCCATCCTGGGACAAAACACCGGGGAGCTGTTTTTT. This codes for CAILGQNTGELFF.

The chain links TRBV4-2 to TRBJ1-2; 7 bases map to TRBD1. The CDR3 length is 14 residues. Trimming removed 3 bases from V and 5 bases from J; junction bases left unmatched: 6. CDR1 and CDR2 from the germline V gene are LGHNA and YNFKEQ. DNA for the CDR3: TGTGCCAGCAGCCAGGCCACAGGGGATTATGGCTACACCTTC. As protein: CASSQATGDYGYTF.

The chain combines TRBV14 with TRBJ2-7; 12 bases map to TRBD2. The CDR3 runs to 13 residues. Looked up from germline, CDR1 is SGHDN and CDR2 is FVKESK. The V segment lost 7 bases and the J segment 6 bases; nucleotides outside the gene matches: 4. The CDR3 sequence: CASTQTSGSEQYF. The DNA for the CDR3 is TGTGCCAGCACCCAGACTAGCGGGAGCGAGCAGTACTTC.

The V gene is TRBV10-3, the J gene TRBJ1-1; TRBD1 matches 10 bases. V trimming: 3 bases; J trimming: 1 base; junction bases outside the gene matches: 5. CDR3 length equals 16 residues. From germline, CDR1 is ENHRY and CDR2 SYGVKD. The CDR3 is CAISDGDRGWNTEAFF. The CDR3 bases are TGTGCCATCAGTGATGGGGACAGGGGATGGAACACTGAAGCTTTCTTT.

The chain couples TRBV7-8 to TRBJ1-2; 7 bases fit TRBD1. The CDR3 runs 15 residues. Trimming at V came to 5 bases and at J to 0 bases, leaving 6 bases not matched to a gene. Germline V gene lookup returns CDR1 SGHVS and CDR2 FQNEAQ. CDR3 loop: CASSLTGPTNYGYTF. CDR3 nucleotide sequence: TGTGCCAGCAGCCTGACAGGGCCTACTAACTATGGCTACACCTTC.

The chain has TRBV11-2 and TRBJ1-1; 10 bases fit TRBD1. Germline V gives CDR1 SGHAT, CDR2 FQNNGV. With V trimmed by 5 bases and J by 2 bases, 11 bases remained unmatched. The CDR3 contains 17 residues. CDR3 residues: CASSPRGQGFRNTEAFF. The CDR3 DNA is TGTGCCAGCAGCCCCAGGGGACAGGGGTTCCGAAACACTGAAGCTTTCTTT.

The V gene is TRBV6-5, the J gene TRBJ1-3; D is perhaps TRBD1 (6 bases). Looked up from germline, CDR1 is MNHEY and CDR2 is SVGAGI. V was cut by 6 bases and J by 0 bases, with 12 bases left in between. The CDR3 consists of 15 residues. The CDR3 DNA is TGTGCCAGCAGCCGAACAGGGAGCTCTGGAAACACCATATATTTT. Its protein product is CASSRTGSSGNTIYF.

This clone was recorded a few times. The chain uses TRBV11-2 and TRBJ2-2; TRBD2 matches 7 bases. Germline values: CDR1 SGHAT, CDR2 FQNNGV. Trimming at V came to 5 bases and at J to 5 bases, leaving 8 bases not matched to a gene. The length of the CDR3 is 15 residues. The CDR3 DNA reads as TGTGCCAGCAGCCCAACGGCTAGCGGAACCGGGGAGCTGTTTTTT. Its translation is CASSPTASGTGELFF.

The chain couples TRBV5-4 to TRBJ1-1; 11 bases map to TRBD1. The trim removed 4 bases at V and 0 bases at J, leaving 2 bases unmatched. The CDR3 totals 15 residues. Germline CDR1 SGHNT, CDR2 YYREEE (reference sequence). CDR3 nucleotides: TGTGCCAGCAGCGGGACAGGGGGATTGAACACTGAAGCTTTCTTT. It is translated as CASSGTGGLNTEAFF.

The rearrangement links TRBV28 to TRBJ2-3; D is uncertain. The CDR3 covers 13 residues. Germline CDR1 and CDR2: MDHEN and SYDVKM. V was trimmed by 1 base and J by 5 bases, leaving 7 bases between them. This chain's CDR3 is CASSLFSLDTQYF. CDR3 nucleotides: TGTGCCAGCAGTTTATTTTCTTTAGATACGCAGTATTTT.

The V gene is TRBV10-3, the J gene TRBJ2-5, with 8 bases identical to TRBD2. The germline V gene encodes CDR1 ENHRY and CDR2 SYGVKD. This CDR3 spans 15 amino acids. The V and J ends lost 2 bases and 5 bases, in that order; junction bases with no gene match: 7. CDR3 in amino acids: CAISEVLAAGETQYF. Here the CDR3 DNA reads TGTGCCATCAGTGAGGTACTAGCGGCCGGCGAGACCCAGTACTTC.

The chain recombines TRBV19 with TRBJ1-5; the D is unclear. Germline values: CDR1 LNHDA, CDR2 SQIVND (reference sequence). The CDR3 has 19 amino acids. V lost 2 bases to trimming and J lost 0 bases, with 20 bases between them. CDR3 region: CASSIIMTAGFYSNQPQHF. The CDR3 nucleotides are TGTGCCAGTAGTATAATAATGACGGCGGGGTTTTATAGCAATCAGCCCCAGCATTTT. Complete variable domain (other parts from reference TRBV19 and TRBJ1-5): DGGITQSPKYLFRKEGQNVTLSCEQNLNHDAMYWYRQDPGQGLRLIYYSQIVNDFQKGDIAEGYSVSREKKESFPLTVTSAQKNPTAFYLCASSIIMTAGFYSNQPQHFGDGTRLSIL.

The chain combines TRBV18 with TRBJ2-2; TRBD2 might be the D (6 bases). The CDR3 covers 15 residues. CDR1 and CDR2 (germline): KGHSH, LQKENI. Trimming took off 2 bases at V and 0 bases at J, with 7 bases between the two ends. This chain's CDR3 is CASSPGEANTGELFF. CDR3 DNA sequence: TGTGCCAGCTCACCAGGGGAGGCGAACACCGGGGAGCTGTTTTTT.